This passage covers 18 T cell receptor beta chains from one sample sequenced in a study of blood T cells in healthy people across ages (dated by TCRdb to between 2014 and 2017). Library preparation employed 5' RACE. Sequencing relied on an Illumina HiSeq 2500. A second roughly 7 to 11 cycle PCR used a sample-barcoded 5' primer and a J-beta primer mix. TCRdb handled the public reads itself, with Q25 trimming in fastp and clone calling in MiXCR, and kept productive beta chains. Each record represents a unique CDR3 protein, reported with the most common genes and DNA among its rows. Present in this sample are 800,000 to 950,000 distinct CDR3 sequences, about 36% of which were seen just once. The leading ten clones occupy about an eighth of the sample. The sample consisted of blood. Receptors originate from a young man in good health.

V usage is TRBV4-3 and J usage is TRBJ1-2; D gene ambiguous. V shed 0 bases and J shed 6 bases, with 20 bases lying between them. The CDR3 extends over 17 amino acids. The V gene's germline CDR1 is LGHNA and CDR2 YSLEER. CDR3 sequence (DNA): TGCGCCAGCAGCCAAGACCCCCTGGGGAGCAGCCCCCATGGCTACACCTTC. Residues: CASSQDPLGSSPHGYTF.

This clonotype was recorded many times. The J gene is TRBJ2-1, the V gene TRBV20-1, with D possibly matching TRBD1 (5 bases). The CDR3 sequence is 15 residues long. Per the germline V gene, CDR1 is DFQATT and CDR2 is SNEGSKA (reference sequence). Deletions cut 3 bases from V and 4 bases from J, with 16 bases between. The CDR3 coding sequence is TGCAGTGCTAGGGACGGAAGGGGTGTTTACAATGAGCAGTTCTTC. Its translation is CSARDGRGVYNEQFF.

Turning to this clonotype: A much bigger clone sits one base away, suggesting this may be a read error. The chain is built from TRBV20-1 and TRBJ2-3; 8 bases align to TRBD2. The CDR3 runs 13 residues. The germline gives CDR1 DFQATT, CDR2 SNEGSKA (reference sequence). J was trimmed by 5 bases and V by 6 bases; bases with no gene match: 7. CDR3 coding DNA: TGCAGTGCGTGCGGGGGGCTGGTAGATACGCAGTATTTT. It yields the protein CSACGGLVDTQYF.

The V call is TRBV7-9, the J call TRBJ2-7, with 9 bases fitting TRBD1. The V segment lost 4 bases and the J segment 4 bases; nucleotides outside the gene matches: 11. The CDR3 contains 16 residues. Per the germline V gene, CDR1 is SEHNR and CDR2 is FQNEAQ (reference sequence). Here the CDR3 reads CASSSPRDRVGYEQYF. The CDR3 bases are TGTGCCAGCAGCTCTCCCCGGGACAGGGTCGGGTACGAGCAGTACTTC.

The CDR3 loop reads CASSSHEETGGEQYF. Here the CDR3 DNA reads TGTGCCAGCAGCTCGCATGAAGAAACGGGCGGTGAGCAATACTTC. The gene calls are TRBV5-5 and TRBJ2-5; no reliable D call. The CDR3 is made up of 15 amino acids. Germline CDR1 is SGHKS and CDR2 is YYEKEE (reference sequence). Deletions cut 3 bases from V and 14 bases from J, with 26 bases between.

This clonotype appeared a few times. This chain connects TRBV11-2 to TRBJ1-2, with 8 bases that match TRBD1. V lost 5 bases, J lost 0 bases, and 11 bases stayed unmatched. The germline V gene has CDR1 SGHAT and CDR2 FQNNGV. This CDR3 has 17 amino acids. DNA for the CDR3: TGTGCCAGCAGCCCGACAGGGGCCCGAGCGACTAACTATGGCTACACCTTC. Amino acids: CASSPTGARATNYGYTF.

The V gene is TRBV4-3, the J gene TRBJ1-2; TRBD1 might be the D (6 bases). This CDR3 comprises 15 residues. The germline V gene has CDR1 LGHNA and CDR2 YSLEER. The V gene lost 0 bases and the J gene lost 6 bases, with 14 bases spanning the gap. CDR3 region: CASSQDSSWTDGYTF. CDR3 DNA sequence: TGCGCCAGCAGCCAAGATAGTTCCTGGACAGATGGCTACACCTTC.

This clonotype turned up a few times. The rearrangement joins TRBV20-1 to TRBJ2-1, with D uncertain. The ends were cut back, 2 bases at V and 9 bases at J, with 11 bases in the middle. Looked up from germline, CDR1 is DFQATT and CDR2 is SNEGSKA (reference sequence). CDR3 size: 12 residues. The chain's CDR3 is CSARLVDGEQFF. The DNA of the CDR3 is TGCAGTGCTAGACTAGTGGACGGTGAGCAGTTCTTC.

The chain combines TRBV7-3 with TRBJ2-3, with 10 positions matching TRBD2. This CDR3 contains 16 residues. The germline gives CDR1 SGHTA, CDR2 FQGTGA. V dropped 5 bases and J dropped 2; count of bases not matched to a gene: 7. The CDR3 reads CASSKSSGGTTDTQYF. DNA for the CDR3: TGTGCCAGCAGCAAAAGTAGCGGGGGGACCACAGATACGCAGTATTTT. Together with reference TRBV7-3 and TRBJ2-3, the CDR3 gives the full variable domain: GAGVSQTPSNKVTEKGKYVELRCDPISGHTALYWYRQSLGQGPEFLIYFQGTGAADDSGLPNDRFFAVRPEGSVSTLKIQRTERGDSAVYLCASSKSSGGTTDTQYFGPGTRLTVL.

This chain connects TRBV15 to TRBJ2-6; possible D gene TRBD2, 5 bases. The CDR3 is made up of 19 amino acids. Germline V CDR1 and CDR2: LNHNV, YYDKDF (reference sequence). Trimming cost V 4 bases and J 0 bases, with 19 bases left between them. In DNA, the CDR3 is TGTGCCACCAGCAACTGGGGAGAGTCTGGCGTCTCTGGGGCCAACGTCCTGACTTTC. Amino acids: CATSNWGESGVSGANVLTF.

The chain carries TRBV4-2 and TRBJ1-1; possible D gene TRBD1, 6 bases. V gave up 1 base and J gave up 11 bases, with 11 bases separating them. Germline V gene sequence: CDR1 LGHNA, CDR2 YNFKEQ. This CDR3 contains 12 residues. The CDR3 here is CASSQGTGSAFF. CDR3 nucleotide sequence: TGTGCCAGCAGCCAAGGAACAGGGAGTGCTTTCTTT.

V usage is TRBV4-3 and J usage is TRBJ2-1; TRBD1 matches at 7 bases. V was pared by 4 bases and J by 0 bases, with 6 bases of the junction left unmatched. This CDR3 contains 16 residues. CDR1 and CDR2 from the germline V gene are LGHNA and YSLEER. As DNA, the CDR3 is TGCGCCAGCAGCCCTAGGACAGGCCGCTCCTACAATGAGCAGTTCTTC. Translating it yields CASSPRTGRSYNEQFF.

The chain is built from TRBV9 and TRBJ1-1; D call uncertain. CDR1 is SGDLS, CDR2 YYNGEE, per germline. The CDR3 length is 15 residues. Trimming took off 0 bases at V and 1 base at J, with 10 bases between the two ends. CDR3: CASSVEGRPNTEAFF. The DNA for the CDR3 is TGTGCCAGCAGCGTAGAGGGCAGGCCGAACACTGAAGCTTTCTTT.

This clonotype was found a few times. The rearrangement links TRBV7-2 to TRBJ2-7; 8 nucleotides line up with TRBD2. The germline gives CDR1 SGHTA, CDR2 FQGNSA. CDR3 size: 15 residues. With 3 bases clipped from V and 2 bases from J, the junction kept 6 bases outside the gene matches. The CDR3 DNA reads TGTGCCAGCAGCTTTACTAGCGGAGAAGCCTACGAGCAGTACTTC. This gives the protein CASSFTSGEAYEQYF.

This clonotype was counted ten times or more. This sequence joins TRBV20-1 and TRBJ1-2; 8 nucleotides line up with TRBD1. V lost 7 bases and J lost 5; bases outside the gene matches: 9. CDR1 and CDR2 from the germline V gene are DFQATT and SNEGSKA (reference sequence). The CDR3 is made up of 13 amino acids. The CDR3 here is CSVSQGAAYGYTF. In nucleotides, the CDR3 is TGCAGTGTTAGCCAGGGGGCCGCATATGGCTACACCTTC.

The V and J genes are TRBV6-6 and TRBJ2-1; D is ambiguous. The J call may be mistaken, given a closer DNA end match to TRBJ2-7. Looked up from germline, CDR1 is MNHNY and CDR2 is SVGAGI (reference sequence). The CDR3 is 13 amino acids. CDR3 protein: CASKGKSYNEQYF. DNA of the CDR3: TGTGCCAGCAAGGGCAAGTCCTACAATGAGCAGTACTTC.

The chain couples TRBV7-2 to TRBJ2-3, with 7 bases fitting TRBD2. V lost 2 bases and J lost 0; bases outside the gene matches: 5. Per the germline V gene, CDR1 is SGHTA and CDR2 is FQGNSA. The CDR3 is made up of 16 amino acids. DNA for the CDR3: TGTGCCAGCAGCTTATTCTCCGGGGGGAGCACAGATACGCAGTATTTT. Encoded protein: CASSLFSGGSTDTQYF.

The V gene is TRBV11-2, the J gene TRBJ2-5, with D perhaps matching TRBD1 (5 bases). The V gene lost 4 bases and the J gene lost 2 bases, with 20 bases spanning the gap. The CDR3 has 17 amino acids. Germline CDR1 and CDR2: SGHAT and FQNNGV. This CDR3 is CASSSKPSGSAQETQYF. The CDR3 region has the DNA TGTGCCAGCAGCTCTAAACCGTCAGGGTCCGCACAAGAGACCCAGTACTTC.